This record looks at one T cell receptor beta chain sequence and its context. The authors' processing: Reference gene primer amplification gave nucleated cell count estimates. Only in-frame clones appear in the TCRdb table, and some are missing; sequencing was by immunoSEQ multiplex PCR. V, J and clone size reflect that table, while D and trimming were determined from the DNA. This sample has a few hundred thousand clones, with around 86% found just once. This sample is drawn from a study of blood T cell repertoires in COVID-19. Study in general: The United States, Italy and Spain provided the acute and convalescent COVID-19 samples. PBMCs, B-cell-depleted T cells, or T cells provided the cDNA or gDNA that made up the material.

Trimming removed 2 bases at V and 5 bases at J, with 16 bases between. The CDR3 sequence is 16 residues long. The germline gives CDR1 LNHDA, CDR2 SQIVND (reference sequence). The receptor comes from a man older than 75 with acute or convalescent COVID-19. The chain recombines TRBV19 with TRBJ1-5, with D unclear. What was sequenced was peripheral blood. CDR3 amino acids: CASSISSGLRYQPQHF. The CDR3 DNA reads as TGTGCCAGTAGTATATCCAGCGGACTGAGATATCAGCCCCAGCATTTT.